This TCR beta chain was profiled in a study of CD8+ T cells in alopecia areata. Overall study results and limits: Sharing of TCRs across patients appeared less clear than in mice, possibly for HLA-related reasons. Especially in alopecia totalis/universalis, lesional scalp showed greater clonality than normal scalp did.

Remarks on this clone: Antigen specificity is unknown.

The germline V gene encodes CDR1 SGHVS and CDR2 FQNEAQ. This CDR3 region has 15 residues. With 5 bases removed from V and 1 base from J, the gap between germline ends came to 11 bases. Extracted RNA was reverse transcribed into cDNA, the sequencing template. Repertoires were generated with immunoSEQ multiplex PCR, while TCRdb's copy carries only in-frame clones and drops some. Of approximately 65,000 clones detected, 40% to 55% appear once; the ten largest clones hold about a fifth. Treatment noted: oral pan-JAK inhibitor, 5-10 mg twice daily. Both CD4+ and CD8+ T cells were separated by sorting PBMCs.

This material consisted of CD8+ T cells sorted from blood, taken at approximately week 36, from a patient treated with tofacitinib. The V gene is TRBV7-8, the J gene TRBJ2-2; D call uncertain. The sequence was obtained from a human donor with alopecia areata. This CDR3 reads CASSPPRGNTGELFF. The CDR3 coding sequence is TGTGCCAGCAGCCCCCCCCGCGGGAACACCGGGGAGCTGTTTTTT.